The 9 T cell receptor beta chains below all came from one sample that was sequenced in a study of CDR3 diversity in severe acne. From the PCR reads, TCRdb called clonotypes with MiXCR, one entry per CDR3 protein. The top ten clones hold around 10% of a sample with 90,000 or so distinct CDR3 sequences, approximately 52% of them seen once. The sequencing input was blood. The receptors originated from a male donor in good health, serving as a control.

The chain combines TRBV20-1 with TRBJ1-5; a possible D gene is TRBD1 (6 bases). V shed 0 bases and J shed 4 bases, with 13 bases lying between them. The CDR3 has 15 residues. Germline V gene data show CDR1 as DFQATT and CDR2 as SNEGSKA (reference sequence). The CDR3 region has the DNA TGCAGTGCTAGAGATCCTTCGACAGGTAATCAGCCCCAGCATTTT. Amino acids: CSARDPSTGNQPQHF.

At least ten counts were recorded for this clonotype. This chain links TRBV27 with TRBJ2-3; no definite D call. The CDR3 is 11 amino acids. Trimming stripped 8 bases from V and 6 bases from J, with 9 bases between. Germline loops: CDR1 MNHEY, CDR2 SMNVEV (reference sequence). The DNA for the CDR3 is TGTGCCAGCGCGATCGCGGATACGCAGTATTTT. Its protein is CASAIADTQYF.

This clonotype ranks as medium-sized. The chain employs TRBV10-3 and TRBJ2-7; maybe TRBD2 (5 bases). Germline V gene sequence: CDR1 ENHRY, CDR2 SYGVKD. The CDR3 sequence is 14 residues long. V gave up 4 bases and J gave up 7 bases, with 17 bases separating them. The DNA of the CDR3 is TGTGCCATCAGTGTCGGAGGTCCTCGGGATGAGCAGTACTTC. Its translation is CAISVGGPRDEQYF.

The V call is TRBV5-1, the J call TRBJ2-7; D gene unclear. Germline CDR1 is SGHRS and CDR2 is YFSETQ. V lost 7 bases and J 7 bases, leaving 6 bases between the germline ends. CDR3 length: 9 residues. In DNA form, the CDR3 reads TGCGCCAGCGCGCGTGAGCAGTACTTC. It codes for CASAREQYF.

This clonotype is medium-sized in the sample. The genes are TRBV4-2 and TRBJ2-7, with D maybe TRBD1 (7 bases). The V end was cut by 0 bases, the J end by 3 bases, with 9 bases between. This CDR3 has 14 amino acids. CDR1 and CDR2 from the germline V gene are LGHNA and YNFKEQ. The CDR3 nucleotides are TGTGCCAGCAGCCAAGATCAGGGGGGCTACGAGCAGTACTTC. Translation gives CASSQDQGGYEQYF.

This clonotype has more than one count but fewer than ten. The chain is built from TRBV20-1 and TRBJ2-7, with TRBD2 matching over 12 bases. Germline V CDR1 and CDR2: DFQATT, SNEGSKA (reference sequence). The trim removed 5 bases at V and 2 bases at J, leaving 4 bases unmatched. The CDR3 runs 14 residues. CDR3 coding DNA: TGCAGTGCTTCCCGGACTAGCGGGGCCTACGAGCAGTACTTC. Translated, it gives CSASRTSGAYEQYF.

The rearrangement uses TRBV19 and TRBJ1-5, with unresolved D. Trimming cost V 7 bases and J 3 bases, with 16 bases left between them. This CDR3 has 15 residues. The germline gives CDR1 LNHDA, CDR2 SQIVND (reference sequence). CDR3: CASIQVGGPNQPQHF. Written as DNA, the CDR3 is TGTGCCAGTATCCAGGTCGGAGGCCCCAATCAGCCCCAGCATTTT. Filled out from reference TRBV19 and TRBJ1-5, the complete variable domain reads DGGITQSPKYLFRKEGQNVTLSCEQNLNHDAMYWYRQDPGQGLRLIYYSQIVNDFQKGDIAEGYSVSREKKESFPLTVTSAQKNPTAFYLCASIQVGGPNQPQHFGDGTRLSIL.

This clonotype was recorded at least ten times. The genes are TRBV29-1 and TRBJ1-5; 9 positions agree with TRBD1. This CDR3 has 16 residues. CDR1 and CDR2 (germline): SQVTM, ANQGSEA. J was trimmed by 2 bases and V by 0 bases; bases with no gene match: 5. CDR3 amino acids: CSVEDHRGPCNQPQHF. For the CDR3, the DNA is TGCAGCGTTGAAGATCACAGGGGGCCTTGCAATCAGCCCCAGCATTTT.

This clonotype was observed at least ten times. This rearrangement joins TRBV6-6 to TRBJ1-4; D may be TRBD1 (5 bases). Germline assignment: CDR1 MNHNY and CDR2 SVGAGI (reference sequence). Trimming took 5 bases from V and 7 from J, leaving 17 bases between them. This CDR3 is built from 15 residues. The CDR3 is CASSATGLGGEKLFF. In DNA, the CDR3 is TGTGCCAGCAGTGCCACGGGCCTCGGGGGTGAAAAACTGTTTTTT.